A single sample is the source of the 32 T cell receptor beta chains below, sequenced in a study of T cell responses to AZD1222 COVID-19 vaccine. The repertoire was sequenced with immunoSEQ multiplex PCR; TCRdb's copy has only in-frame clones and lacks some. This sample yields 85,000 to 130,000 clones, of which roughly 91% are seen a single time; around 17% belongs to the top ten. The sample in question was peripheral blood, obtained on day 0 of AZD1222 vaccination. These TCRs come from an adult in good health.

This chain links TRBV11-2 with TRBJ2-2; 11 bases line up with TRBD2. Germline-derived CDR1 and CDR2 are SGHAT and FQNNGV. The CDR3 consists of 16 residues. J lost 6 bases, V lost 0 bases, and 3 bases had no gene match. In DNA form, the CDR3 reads TGTGCCAGCAGCTTAGATGTACTAGCGGGAGCCGGGGAGCTGTTTTTT. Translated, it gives CASSLDVLAGAGELFF.

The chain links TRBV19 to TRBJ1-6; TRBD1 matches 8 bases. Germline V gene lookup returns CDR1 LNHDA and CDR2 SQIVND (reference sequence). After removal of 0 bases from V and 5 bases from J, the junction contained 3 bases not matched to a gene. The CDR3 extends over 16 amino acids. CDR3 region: CASSIDLGQDNSPLHF. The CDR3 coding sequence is TGTGCCAGTAGTATAGACCTGGGACAGGATAATTCACCCCTCCACTTT.

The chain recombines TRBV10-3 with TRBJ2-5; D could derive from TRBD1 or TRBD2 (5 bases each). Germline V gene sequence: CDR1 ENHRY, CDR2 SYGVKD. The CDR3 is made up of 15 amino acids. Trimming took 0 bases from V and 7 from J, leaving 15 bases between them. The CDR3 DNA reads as TGTGCCATCAGTGAGTCCCCGGGGACCGACGGGACCCAGTACTTC. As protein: CAISESPGTDGTQYF.

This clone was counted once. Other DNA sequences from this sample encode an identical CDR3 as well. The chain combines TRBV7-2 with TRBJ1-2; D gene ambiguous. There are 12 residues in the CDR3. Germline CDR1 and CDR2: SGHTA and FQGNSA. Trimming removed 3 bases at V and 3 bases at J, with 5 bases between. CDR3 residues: CASSFLDYGYTF. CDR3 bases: TGTGCCAGCAGCTTCCTCGACTATGGCTACACCTTC.

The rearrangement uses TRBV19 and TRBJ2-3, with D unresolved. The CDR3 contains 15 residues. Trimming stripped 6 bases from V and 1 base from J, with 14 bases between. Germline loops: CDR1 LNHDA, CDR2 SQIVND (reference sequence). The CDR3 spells CASSSAVARTDTQYF. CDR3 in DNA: TGTGCCAGTAGCTCCGCGGTAGCTCGCACAGATACGCAGTATTTT. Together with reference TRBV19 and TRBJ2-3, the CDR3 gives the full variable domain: DGGITQSPKYLFRKEGQNVTLSCEQNLNHDAMYWYRQDPGQGLRLIYYSQIVNDFQKGDIAEGYSVSREKKESFPLTVTSAQKNPTAFYLCASSSAVARTDTQYFGPGTRLTVL.

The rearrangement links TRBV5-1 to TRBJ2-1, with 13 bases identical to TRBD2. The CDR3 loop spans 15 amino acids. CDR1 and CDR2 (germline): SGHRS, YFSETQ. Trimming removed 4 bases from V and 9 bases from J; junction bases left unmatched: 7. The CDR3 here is CASSTGTSGVTEQFF. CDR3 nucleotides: TGCGCCAGCAGCACCGGGACTAGCGGGGTGACTGAGCAGTTCTTC.

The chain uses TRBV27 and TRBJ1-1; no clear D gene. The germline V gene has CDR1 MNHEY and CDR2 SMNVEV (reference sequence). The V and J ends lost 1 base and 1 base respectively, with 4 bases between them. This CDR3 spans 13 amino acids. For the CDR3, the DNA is TGTGCCAGCAGTTTATGGCGGAACACTGAAGCTTTCTTT. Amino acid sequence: CASSLWRNTEAFF.

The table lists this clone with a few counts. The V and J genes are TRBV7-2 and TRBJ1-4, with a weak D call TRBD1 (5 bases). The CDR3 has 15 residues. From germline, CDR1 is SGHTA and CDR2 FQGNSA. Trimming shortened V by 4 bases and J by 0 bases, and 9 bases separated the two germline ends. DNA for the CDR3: TGTGCCAGCAGCTCCCAGACAGCAACTAATGAAAAACTGTTTTTT. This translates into CASSSQTATNEKLFF.

In DNA, the CDR3 is TGCGCCAGCAGCCTAGGGGACAGGTGGTATTATGGCTACACCTTC. This encodes CASSLGDRWYYGYTF. V and J are TRBV5-1 and TRBJ1-2; the match to TRBD1 covers 8 bases. The CDR3 contains 15 residues. Losses at the gene ends were 4 bases for V and 5 bases for J; bases not matched to a gene: 10. The germline CDR1 and CDR2 sequences are SGHRS and YFSETQ.

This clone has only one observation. CDR3 region: CASSFVGRGAHTEAFF. CDR3 nucleotide sequence: TGTGCCAGCAGTTTTGTGGGGCGGGGGGCGCACACTGAAGCTTTCTTT. V gene TRBV28 combines with J gene TRBJ1-1, with a possible D match to TRBD1 (6 bases). Germline V lookup: CDR1 MDHEN, CDR2 SYDVKM. Trimming shortened V by 3 bases and J by 3 bases, and 17 bases separated the two germline ends. The CDR3 runs 16 residues.

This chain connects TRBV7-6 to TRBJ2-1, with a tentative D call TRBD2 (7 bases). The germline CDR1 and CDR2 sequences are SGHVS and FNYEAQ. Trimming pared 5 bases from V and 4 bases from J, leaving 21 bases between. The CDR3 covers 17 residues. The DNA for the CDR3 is TGTGCCAGCAGCCCGGGGGCTAGCGGAGGAGGGTACAATGAGCAGTTCTTC. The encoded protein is CASSPGASGGGYNEQFF.

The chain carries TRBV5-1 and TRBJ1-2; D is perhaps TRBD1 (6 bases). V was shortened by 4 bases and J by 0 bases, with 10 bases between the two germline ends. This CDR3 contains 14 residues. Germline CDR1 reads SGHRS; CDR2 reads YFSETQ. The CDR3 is CASSRGQANYGYTF. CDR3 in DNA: TGCGCCAGCAGCCGGGGACAAGCTAACTATGGCTACACCTTC. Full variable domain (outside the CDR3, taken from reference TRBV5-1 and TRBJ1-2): KAGVTQTPRYLIKTRGQQVTLSCSPISGHRSVSWYQQTPGQGLQFLFEYFSETQRNKGNFPGRFSGRQFSNSRSEMNVSTLELGDSALYLCASSRGQANYGYTFGSGTRLTVV.

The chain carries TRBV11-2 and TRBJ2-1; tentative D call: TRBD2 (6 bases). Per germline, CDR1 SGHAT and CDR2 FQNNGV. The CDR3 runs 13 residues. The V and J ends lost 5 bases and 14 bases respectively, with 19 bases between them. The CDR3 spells CASSPLRETPEFF. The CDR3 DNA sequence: TGTGCCAGCAGCCCACTACGGGAGACCCCCGAGTTCTTC.

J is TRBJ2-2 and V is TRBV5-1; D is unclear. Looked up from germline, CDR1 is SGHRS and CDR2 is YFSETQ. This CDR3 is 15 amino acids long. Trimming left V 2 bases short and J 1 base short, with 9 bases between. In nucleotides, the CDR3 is TGCGCCAGCAGCTTCGGCGGAGAGAACACCGGGGAGCTGTTTTTT. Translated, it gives CASSFGGENTGELFF.

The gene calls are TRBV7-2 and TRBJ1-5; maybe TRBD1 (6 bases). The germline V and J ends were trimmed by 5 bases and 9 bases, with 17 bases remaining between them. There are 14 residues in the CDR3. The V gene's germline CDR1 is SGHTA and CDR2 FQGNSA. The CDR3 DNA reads TGTGCCAGCAGCAGAGCGGCAGGGGAAGGGCCCCAGCATTTT. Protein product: CASSRAAGEGPQHF. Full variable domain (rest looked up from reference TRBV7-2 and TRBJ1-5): GAGVSQSPSNKVTEKGKDVELRCDPISGHTALYWYRQSLGQGLEFLIYFQGNSAPDKSGLPSDRFSAERTGGSVSTLTIQRTQQEDSAVYLCASSRAAGEGPQHFGDGTRLSIL.

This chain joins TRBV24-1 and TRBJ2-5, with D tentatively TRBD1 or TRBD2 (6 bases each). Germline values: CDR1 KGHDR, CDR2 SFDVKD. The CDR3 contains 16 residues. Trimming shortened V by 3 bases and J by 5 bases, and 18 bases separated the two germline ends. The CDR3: CATSDPQQGGGETQYF. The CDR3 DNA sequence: TGTGCCACCAGTGATCCCCAACAGGGAGGAGGCGAGACCCAGTACTTC.

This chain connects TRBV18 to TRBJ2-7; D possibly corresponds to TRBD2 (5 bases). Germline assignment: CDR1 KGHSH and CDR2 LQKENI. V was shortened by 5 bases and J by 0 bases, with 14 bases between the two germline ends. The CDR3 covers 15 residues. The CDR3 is CASSAPGFDSYEQYF. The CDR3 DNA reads TGTGCCAGCTCAGCCCCGGGGTTCGACTCCTACGAGCAGTACTTC.

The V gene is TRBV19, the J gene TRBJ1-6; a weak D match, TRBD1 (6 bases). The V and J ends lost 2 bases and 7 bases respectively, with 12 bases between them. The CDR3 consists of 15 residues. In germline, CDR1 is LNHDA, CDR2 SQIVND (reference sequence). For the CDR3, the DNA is TGTGCCAGTAGTATAATAGCAGGGGCGAATTCACCCCTCCACTTT. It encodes CASSIIAGANSPLHF.

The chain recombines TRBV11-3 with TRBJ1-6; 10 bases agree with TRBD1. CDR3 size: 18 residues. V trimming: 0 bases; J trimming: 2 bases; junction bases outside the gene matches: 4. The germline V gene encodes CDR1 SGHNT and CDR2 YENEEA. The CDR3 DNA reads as TGTGCCAGCAGCTTAGAGGACAGGGGGAGTACCTATAATTCACCCCTCCACTTT. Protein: CASSLEDRGSTYNSPLHF. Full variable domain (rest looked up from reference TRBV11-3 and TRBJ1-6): EAGVVQSPRYKIIEKKQPVAFWCNPISGHNTLYWYLQNLGQGPELLIRYENEEAVDDSQLPKDRFSAERLKGVDSTLKIQPAELGDSAVYLCASSLEDRGSTYNSPLHFGNGTRLTVT.

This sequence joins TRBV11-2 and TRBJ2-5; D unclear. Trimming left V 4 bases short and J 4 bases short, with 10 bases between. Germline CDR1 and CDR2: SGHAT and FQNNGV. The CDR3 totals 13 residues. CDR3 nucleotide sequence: TGTGCCAGCAGCTCCCGGAGCGTAGAGACCCAGTACTTC. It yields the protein CASSSRSVETQYF.

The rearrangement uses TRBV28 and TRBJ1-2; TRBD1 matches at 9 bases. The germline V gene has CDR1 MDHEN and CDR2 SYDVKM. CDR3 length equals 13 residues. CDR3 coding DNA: TGTGCAACACAGGGGGCCGGGGACTATGGCTACACCTTC. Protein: CATQGAGDYGYTF.

Written as DNA, the CDR3 is TGTGCCAGCAGTTTAGTCAGGGGCGGAGTGAGAAATACGCAGTATTTT. Translating gives CASSLVRGGVRNTQYF. The V call is TRBV28, the J call TRBJ2-3, with a possible D match to TRBD1 (6 bases). The CDR3 runs 16 residues. CDR1 is MDHEN, CDR2 SYDVKM, per germline. Trimming cost V 2 bases and J 7 bases, with 19 bases left between them. The complete variable domain, with remaining parts taken from reference TRBV28 and TRBJ2-3, reads DVKVTQSSRYLVKRTGEKVFLECVQDMDHENMFWYRQDPGLGLRLIYFSYDVKMKEKGDIPEGYSVSREKKERFSLILESASTNQTSMYLCASSLVRGGVRNTQYFGPGTRLTVL.

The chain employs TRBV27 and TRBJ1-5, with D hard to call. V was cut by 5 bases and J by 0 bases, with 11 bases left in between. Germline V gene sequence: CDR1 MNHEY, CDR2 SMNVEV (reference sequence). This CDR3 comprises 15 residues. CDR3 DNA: TGTGCCAGCAGTCTCGACCCATATAGCAATCAGCCCCAGCATTTT. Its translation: CASSLDPYSNQPQHF.

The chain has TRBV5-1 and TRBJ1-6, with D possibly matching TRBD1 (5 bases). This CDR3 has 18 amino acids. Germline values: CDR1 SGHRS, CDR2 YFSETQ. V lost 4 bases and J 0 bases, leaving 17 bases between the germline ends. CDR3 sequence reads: CASSRRTLSDSYNSPLHF. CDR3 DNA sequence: TGCGCCAGCAGCCGGCGGACACTCAGTGACTCCTATAATTCACCCCTCCACTTT.

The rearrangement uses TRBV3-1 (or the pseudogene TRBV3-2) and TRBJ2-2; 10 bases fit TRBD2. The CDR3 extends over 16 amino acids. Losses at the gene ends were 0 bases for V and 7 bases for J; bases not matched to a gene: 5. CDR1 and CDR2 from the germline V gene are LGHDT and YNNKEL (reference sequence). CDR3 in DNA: TGTGCCAGCAGCCAAGATTTCAGCGGGAGGGGCGGGGAGCTGTTTTTT. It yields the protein CASSQDFSGRGGELFF.

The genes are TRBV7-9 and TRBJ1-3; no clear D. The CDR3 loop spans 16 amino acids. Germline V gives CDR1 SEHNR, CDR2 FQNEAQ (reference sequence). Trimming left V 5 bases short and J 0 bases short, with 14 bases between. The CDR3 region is CASSEGPSISGNTIYF. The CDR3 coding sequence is TGTGCCAGCAGCGAAGGCCCGTCAATCTCTGGAAACACCATATATTTT.

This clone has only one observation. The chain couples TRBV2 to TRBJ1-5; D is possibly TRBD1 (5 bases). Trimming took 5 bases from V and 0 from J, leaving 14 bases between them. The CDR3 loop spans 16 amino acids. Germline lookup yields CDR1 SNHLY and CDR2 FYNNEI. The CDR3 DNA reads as TGTGCCAGCAGTAAAGGGGCCTTTTATAGCAATCAGCCCCAGCATTTT. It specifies CASSKGAFYSNQPQHF.

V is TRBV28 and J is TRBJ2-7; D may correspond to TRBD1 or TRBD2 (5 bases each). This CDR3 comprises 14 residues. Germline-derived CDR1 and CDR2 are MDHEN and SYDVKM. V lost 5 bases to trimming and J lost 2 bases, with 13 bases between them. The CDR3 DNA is TGTGCCAGCAGTCAACCCGGGACGACCTACGAGCAGTACTTC. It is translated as CASSQPGTTYEQYF.

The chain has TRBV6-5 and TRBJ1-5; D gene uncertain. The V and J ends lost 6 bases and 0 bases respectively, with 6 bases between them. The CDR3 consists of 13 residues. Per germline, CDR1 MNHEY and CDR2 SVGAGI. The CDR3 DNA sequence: TGTGCCAGCAGGGATTATAGCAATCAGCCCCAGCATTTT. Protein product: CASRDYSNQPQHF.

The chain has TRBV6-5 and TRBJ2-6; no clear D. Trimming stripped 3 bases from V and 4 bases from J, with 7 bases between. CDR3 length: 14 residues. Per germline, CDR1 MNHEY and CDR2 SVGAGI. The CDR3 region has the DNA TGTGCCAGCAGTTATTTATCCGGGGCCAACGTCCTGACTTTC. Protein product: CASSYLSGANVLTF.

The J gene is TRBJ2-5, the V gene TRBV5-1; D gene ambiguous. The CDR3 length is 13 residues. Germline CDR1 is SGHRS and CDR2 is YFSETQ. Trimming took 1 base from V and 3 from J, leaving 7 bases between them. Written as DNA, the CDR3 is TGCGCCAGCAGCTTGACCAGAGAAGAGACCCAGTACTTC. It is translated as CASSLTREETQYF.

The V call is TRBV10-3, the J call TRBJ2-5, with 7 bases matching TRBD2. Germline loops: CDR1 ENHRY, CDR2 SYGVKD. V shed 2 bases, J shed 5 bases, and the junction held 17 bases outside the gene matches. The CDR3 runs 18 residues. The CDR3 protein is CAISEPGLEIRLRETQYF. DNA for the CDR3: TGTGCCATCAGTGAGCCCGGACTAGAGATCAGGTTACGGGAGACCCAGTACTTC.